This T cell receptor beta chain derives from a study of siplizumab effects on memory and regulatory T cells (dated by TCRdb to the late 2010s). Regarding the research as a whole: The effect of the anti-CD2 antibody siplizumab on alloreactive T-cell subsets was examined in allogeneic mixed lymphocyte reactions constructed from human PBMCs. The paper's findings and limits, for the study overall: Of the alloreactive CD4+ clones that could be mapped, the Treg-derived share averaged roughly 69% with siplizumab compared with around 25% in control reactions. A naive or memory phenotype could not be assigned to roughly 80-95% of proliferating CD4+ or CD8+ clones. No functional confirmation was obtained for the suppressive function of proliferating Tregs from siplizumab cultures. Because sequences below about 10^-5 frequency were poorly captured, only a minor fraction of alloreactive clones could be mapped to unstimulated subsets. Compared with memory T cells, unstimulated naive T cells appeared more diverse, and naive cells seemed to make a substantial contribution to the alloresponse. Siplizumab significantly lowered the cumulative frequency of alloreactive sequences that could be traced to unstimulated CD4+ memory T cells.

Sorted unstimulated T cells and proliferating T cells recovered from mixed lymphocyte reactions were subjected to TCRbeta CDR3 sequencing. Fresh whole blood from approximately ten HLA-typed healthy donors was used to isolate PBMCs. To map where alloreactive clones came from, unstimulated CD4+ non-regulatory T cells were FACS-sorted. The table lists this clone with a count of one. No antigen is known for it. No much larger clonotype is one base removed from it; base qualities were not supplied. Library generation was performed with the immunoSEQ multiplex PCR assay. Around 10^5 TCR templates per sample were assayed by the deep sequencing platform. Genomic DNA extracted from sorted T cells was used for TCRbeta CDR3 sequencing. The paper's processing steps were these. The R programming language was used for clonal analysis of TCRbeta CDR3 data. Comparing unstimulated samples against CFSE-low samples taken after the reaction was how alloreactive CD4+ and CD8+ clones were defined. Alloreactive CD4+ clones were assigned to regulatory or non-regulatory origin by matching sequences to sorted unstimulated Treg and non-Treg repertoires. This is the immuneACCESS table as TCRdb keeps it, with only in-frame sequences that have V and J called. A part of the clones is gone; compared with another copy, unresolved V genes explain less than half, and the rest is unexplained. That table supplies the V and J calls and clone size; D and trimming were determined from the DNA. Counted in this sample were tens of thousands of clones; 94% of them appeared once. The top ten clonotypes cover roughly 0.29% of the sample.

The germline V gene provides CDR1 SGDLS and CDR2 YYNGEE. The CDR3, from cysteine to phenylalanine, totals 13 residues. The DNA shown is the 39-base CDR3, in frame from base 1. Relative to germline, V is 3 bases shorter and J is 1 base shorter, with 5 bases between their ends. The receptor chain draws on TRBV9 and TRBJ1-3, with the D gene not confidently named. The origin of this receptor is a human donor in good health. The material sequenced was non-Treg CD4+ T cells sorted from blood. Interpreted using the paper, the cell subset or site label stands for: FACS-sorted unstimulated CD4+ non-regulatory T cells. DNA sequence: TGTGCCAGCAGCGGGGCTTCTGGAAACACCATATATTTT. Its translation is CASSGASGNTIYF.